This T cell receptor beta chain was identified during a study of blood T cell dynamics during melanoma immunotherapy. Study summary: Metastatic melanoma patients received first-line pembrolizumab or nivolumab plus ipilimumab.

Germline CDR1 reads SGHTA; CDR2 reads FQGTGA. The CDR3 extends over 15 amino acids. V lost 2 bases to trimming and J lost 2 bases, with 10 bases between them. Repertoires were generated with immunoSEQ multiplex PCR, while TCRdb's copy carries only in-frame clones and drops some. The data contain some 4,900 clones, more than 70% of them singletons. Regarding time point: week 3, after first cycle of checkpoint inhibitor. The starting material was blood, obtained from a patient treated with checkpoint blockade. The chain has TRBV7-3 and TRBJ2-1; possibly TRBD2 for D (6 bases). This TCR was sampled from a human donor with melanoma. The CDR3 is CASSLSGTPYNEQFF. The CDR3 DNA sequence: TGTGCCAGCAGCTTATCCGGGACTCCCTACAATGAGCAGTTCTTC.